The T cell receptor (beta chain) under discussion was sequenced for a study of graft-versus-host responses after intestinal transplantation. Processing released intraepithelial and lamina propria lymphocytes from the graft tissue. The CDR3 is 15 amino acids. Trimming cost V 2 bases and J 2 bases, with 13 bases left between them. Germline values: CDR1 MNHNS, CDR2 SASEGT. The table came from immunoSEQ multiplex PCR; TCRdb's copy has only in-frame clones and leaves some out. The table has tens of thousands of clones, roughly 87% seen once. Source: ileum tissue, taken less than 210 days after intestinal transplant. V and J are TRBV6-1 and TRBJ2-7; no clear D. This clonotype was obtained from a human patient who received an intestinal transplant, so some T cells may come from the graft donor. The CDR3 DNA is TGTGCCAGCAGTGAATCCTTCTACCCCCCCTACGAGCAGTACTTC. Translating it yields CASSESFYPPYEQYF.